This T cell receptor beta chain was captured by sequencing in a study of cytomegalovirus exposure and HLA in healthy donors. This clone was recorded only once. As yet, its antigen is unknown. Each donor was nominally healthy when sampled (though unrecorded immune exposures were likely). It was with 60 Vbeta and 13 Jbeta primers that the PCR ran. The protocol was immunoSEQ multiplex PCR, while the TCRdb copy is restricted to in-frame clones and leaves out a portion. The table has some 130,000 clones, roughly 73% seen once. This CDR3 has 15 residues. V was clipped by 3 bases and J by 0 bases, with 12 bases between them. CDR1 is SGHTS and CDR2 is YDEGEE in the germline V gene. Findings of the study overall: The classifier, whose performance was assessed in both the original and validation cohorts, reportedly diagnosed cytomegalovirus status with high specificity and sensitivity. Later analysis identified several of the most significant clusters that appeared linked to common viral pathogens.

This chain links TRBV5-8 with TRBJ1-1; the D is unclear. The sequencing sample was made of PBMCs. This clonotype was sampled from a woman between 35 and 50 years old in good health and CMV-seronegative. This CDR3 reads CASSSSGSVNTEAFF. In DNA, the CDR3 is TGTGCCAGCAGCTCCTCGGGGAGCGTGAACACTGAAGCTTTCTTT. Filled out from reference TRBV5-8 and TRBJ1-1, the complete variable domain reads EAGVTQSPTHLIKTRGQQATLRCSPISGHTSVYWYQQALGLGLQFLLWYDEGEERNRGNFPPRFSGRQFPNYSSELNVNALELEDSALYLCASSSSGSVNTEAFFGQGTRLTVV.